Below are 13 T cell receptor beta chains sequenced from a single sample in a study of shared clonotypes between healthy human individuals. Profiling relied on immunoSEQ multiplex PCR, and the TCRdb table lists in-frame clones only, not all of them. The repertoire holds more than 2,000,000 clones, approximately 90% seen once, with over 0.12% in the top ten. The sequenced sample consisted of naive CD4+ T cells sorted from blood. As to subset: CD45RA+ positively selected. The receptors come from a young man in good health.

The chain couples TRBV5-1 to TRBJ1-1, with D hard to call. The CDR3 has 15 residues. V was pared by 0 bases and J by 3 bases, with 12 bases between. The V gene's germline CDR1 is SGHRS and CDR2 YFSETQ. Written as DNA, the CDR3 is TGCGCCAGCAGCTTGGAACGCGCGGGATACACTGAAGCTTTCTTT. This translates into CASSLERAGYTEAFF.

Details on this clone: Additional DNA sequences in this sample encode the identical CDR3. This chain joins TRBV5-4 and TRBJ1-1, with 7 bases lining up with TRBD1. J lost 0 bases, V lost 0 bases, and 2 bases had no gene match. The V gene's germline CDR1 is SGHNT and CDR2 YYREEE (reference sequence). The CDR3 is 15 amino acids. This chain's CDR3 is CASSLAGQLNTEAFF. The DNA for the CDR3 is TGTGCCAGCAGCTTGGCGGGACAGCTGAACACTGAAGCTTTCTTT.

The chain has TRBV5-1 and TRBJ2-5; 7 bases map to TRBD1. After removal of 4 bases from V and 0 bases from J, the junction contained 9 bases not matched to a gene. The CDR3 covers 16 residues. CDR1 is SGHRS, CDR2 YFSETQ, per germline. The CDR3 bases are TGCGCCAGCAGCGACGGGGACAGACCGTACCAAGAGACCCAGTACTTC. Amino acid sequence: CASSDGDRPYQETQYF.

CDR3 nucleotide sequence: TGTGCCAGCAGGGGACAGCTAACAGATACGCAGTATTTT. Encoded protein: CASRGQLTDTQYF. The chain is built from TRBV9 and TRBJ2-3, with 7 positions matching TRBD1. V lost 5 bases and J lost 3; bases outside the gene matches: 3. Germline CDR1 and CDR2: SGDLS and YYNGEE. The CDR3 has 13 residues. Together with reference TRBV9 and TRBJ2-3, the CDR3 gives the full variable domain: DSGVTQTPKHLITATGQRVTLRCSPRSGDLSVYWYQQSLDQGLQFLIQYYNGEERAKGNILERFSAQQFPDLHSELNLSSLELGDSALYFCASRGQLTDTQYFGPGTRLTVL.

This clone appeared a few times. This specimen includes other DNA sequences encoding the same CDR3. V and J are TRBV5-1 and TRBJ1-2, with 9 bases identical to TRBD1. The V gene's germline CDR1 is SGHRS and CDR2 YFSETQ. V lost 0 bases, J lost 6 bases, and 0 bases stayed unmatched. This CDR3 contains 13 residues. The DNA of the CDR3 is TGCGCCAGCAGCTTGGGACAGGGGGATGGCTACACCTTC. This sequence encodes CASSLGQGDGYTF.

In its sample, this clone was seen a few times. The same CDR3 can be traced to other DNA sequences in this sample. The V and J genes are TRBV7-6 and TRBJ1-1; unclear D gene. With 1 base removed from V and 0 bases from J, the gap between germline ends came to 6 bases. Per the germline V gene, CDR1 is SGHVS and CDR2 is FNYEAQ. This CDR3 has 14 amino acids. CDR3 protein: CASSLGTMNTEAFF. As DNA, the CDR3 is TGTGCCAGCAGCTTAGGAACAATGAACACTGAAGCTTTCTTT. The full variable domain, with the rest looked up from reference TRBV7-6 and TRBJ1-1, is GAGVSQSPRYKVTKRGQDVALRCDPISGHVSLYWYRQALGQGPEFLTYFNYEAQQDKSGLPNDRFSAERPEGSISTLTIQRTEQRDSAMYRCASSLGTMNTEAFFGQGTRLTVV.

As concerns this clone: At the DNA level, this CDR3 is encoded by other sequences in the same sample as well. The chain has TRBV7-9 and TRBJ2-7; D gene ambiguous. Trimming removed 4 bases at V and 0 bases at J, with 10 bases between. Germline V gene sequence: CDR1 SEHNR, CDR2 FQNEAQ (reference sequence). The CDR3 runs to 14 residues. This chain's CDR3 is CASSSGQSSYEQYF. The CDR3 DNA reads TGTGCCAGCAGCTCGGGCCAGAGCTCCTACGAGCAGTACTTC.

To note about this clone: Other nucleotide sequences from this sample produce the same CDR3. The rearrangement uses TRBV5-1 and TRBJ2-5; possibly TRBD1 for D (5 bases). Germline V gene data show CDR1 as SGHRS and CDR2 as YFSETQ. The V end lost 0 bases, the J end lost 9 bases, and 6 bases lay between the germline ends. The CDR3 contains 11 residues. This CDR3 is CASSLEGAQYF. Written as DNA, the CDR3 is TGCGCCAGCAGCTTGGAAGGGGCCCAGTACTTC.

CDR3 bases: TGCGCCAGCAGCCAGCATCCGGGACTTAACTACGAGCAGTACTTC. It encodes CASSQHPGLNYEQYF. The chain combines TRBV4-1 with TRBJ2-7; D may be TRBD2 (6 bases). CDR3 size: 15 residues. Trimming stripped 3 bases from V and 3 bases from J, with 15 bases between. The germline V gene encodes CDR1 MGHRA and CDR2 YSYEKL.

CDR3 bases: TGCGCCAGCAGCCAAGATAAGGCAGGGGAACAGACCCAGTACTTC. Its translation is CASSQDKAGEQTQYF. The J gene is TRBJ2-5, the V gene TRBV4-1, with a weak D call TRBD1 (6 bases). This CDR3 has 15 amino acids. CDR1 is MGHRA and CDR2 is YSYEKL in the germline V gene. The V end lost 0 bases, the J end lost 6 bases, and 14 bases lay between the germline ends.

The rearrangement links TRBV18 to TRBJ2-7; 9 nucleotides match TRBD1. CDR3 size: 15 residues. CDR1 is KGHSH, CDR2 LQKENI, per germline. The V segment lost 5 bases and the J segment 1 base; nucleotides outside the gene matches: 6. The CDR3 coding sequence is TGTGCCAGCTCAACCGGGACAGGGTCTTCCTACGAGCAGTACTTC. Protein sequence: CASSTGTGSSYEQYF.

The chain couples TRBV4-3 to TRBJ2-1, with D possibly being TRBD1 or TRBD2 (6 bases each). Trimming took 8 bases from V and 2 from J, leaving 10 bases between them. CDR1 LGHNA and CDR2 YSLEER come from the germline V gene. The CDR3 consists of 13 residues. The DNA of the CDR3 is TGCGCCAGCGGGCGGGACACCTACAATGAGCAGTTCTTC. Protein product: CASGRDTYNEQFF.

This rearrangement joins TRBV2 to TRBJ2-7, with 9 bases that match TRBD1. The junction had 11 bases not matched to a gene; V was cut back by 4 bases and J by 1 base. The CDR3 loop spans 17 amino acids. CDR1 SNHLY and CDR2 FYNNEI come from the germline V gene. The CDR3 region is CASSAPSDRGGSYEQYF. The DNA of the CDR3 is TGTGCCAGCAGTGCCCCCTCGGACAGGGGAGGATCCTACGAGCAGTACTTC. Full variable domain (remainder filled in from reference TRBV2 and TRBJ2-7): EPEVTQTPSHQVTQMGQEVILRCVPISNHLYFYWYRQILGQKVEFLVSFYNNEISEKSEIFDDQFSVERPDGSNFTLKIRSTKLEDSAMYFCASSAPSDRGGSYEQYFGPGTRLTVT.